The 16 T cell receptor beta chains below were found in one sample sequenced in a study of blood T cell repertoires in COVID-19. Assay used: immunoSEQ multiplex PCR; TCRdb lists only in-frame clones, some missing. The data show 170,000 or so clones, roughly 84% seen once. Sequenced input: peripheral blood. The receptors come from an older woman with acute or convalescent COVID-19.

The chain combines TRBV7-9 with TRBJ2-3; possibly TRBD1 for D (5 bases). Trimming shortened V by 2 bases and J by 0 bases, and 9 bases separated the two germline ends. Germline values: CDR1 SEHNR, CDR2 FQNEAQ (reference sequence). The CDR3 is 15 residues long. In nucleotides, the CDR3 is TGTGCCAGCAGCTTATGGGGCGCGAGCACAGATACGCAGTATTTT. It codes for CASSLWGASTDTQYF.

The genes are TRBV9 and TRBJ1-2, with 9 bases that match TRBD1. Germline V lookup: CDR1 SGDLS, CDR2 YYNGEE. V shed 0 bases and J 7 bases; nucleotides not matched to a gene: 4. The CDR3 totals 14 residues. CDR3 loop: CASSVAGTGTGYTF. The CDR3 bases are TGTGCCAGCAGCGTAGCGGGGACAGGGACTGGCTACACCTTC.

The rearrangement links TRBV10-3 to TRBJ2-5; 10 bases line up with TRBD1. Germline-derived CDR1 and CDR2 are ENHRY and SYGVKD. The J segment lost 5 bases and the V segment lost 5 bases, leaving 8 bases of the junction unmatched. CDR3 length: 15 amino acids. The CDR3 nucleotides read TGTGCCATCAGTATTAAGACAGGGGGCTTGGAGACCCAGTACTTC. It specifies CAISIKTGGLETQYF.

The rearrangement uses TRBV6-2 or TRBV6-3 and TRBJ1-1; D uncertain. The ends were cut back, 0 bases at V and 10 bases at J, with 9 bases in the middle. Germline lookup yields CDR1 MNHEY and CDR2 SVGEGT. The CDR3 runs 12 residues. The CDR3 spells CASSYSFPGAFF. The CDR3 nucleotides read TGTGCCAGCAGTTACTCGTTTCCAGGAGCTTTCTTT.

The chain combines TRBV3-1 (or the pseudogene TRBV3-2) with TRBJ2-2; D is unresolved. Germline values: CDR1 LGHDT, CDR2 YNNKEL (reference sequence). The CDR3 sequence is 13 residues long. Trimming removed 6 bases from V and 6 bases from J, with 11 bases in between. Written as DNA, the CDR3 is TGTGCCAGCAGTCTCAGACAAGCCGGGGAGCTGTTTTTT. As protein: CASSLRQAGELFF.

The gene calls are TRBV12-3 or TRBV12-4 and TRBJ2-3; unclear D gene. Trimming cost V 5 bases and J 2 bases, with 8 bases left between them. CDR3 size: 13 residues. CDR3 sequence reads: CASSISTTDTQYF. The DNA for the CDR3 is TGTGCCAGCAGTATTTCTACCACAGATACGCAGTATTTT.

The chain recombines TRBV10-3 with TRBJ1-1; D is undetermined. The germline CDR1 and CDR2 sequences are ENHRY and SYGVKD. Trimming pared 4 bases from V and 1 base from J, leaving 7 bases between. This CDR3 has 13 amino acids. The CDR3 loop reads CAISVQENTEAFF. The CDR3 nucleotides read TGTGCCATCAGTGTACAAGAGAACACTGAAGCTTTCTTT.

CDR3 loop: CASRRGQGSINEQFF. CDR3 bases: TGTGCCAGCAGGAGGGGACAGGGGTCGATCAATGAGCAGTTCTTC. The rearrangement uses TRBV6-5 and TRBJ2-1, with 10 bases that match TRBD1. Germline V CDR1 and CDR2: MNHEY, SVGAGI. Trimming at V came to 6 bases and at J to 6 bases, leaving 8 bases not matched to a gene. This CDR3 contains 15 residues.

The CDR3 DNA follows: TGTGCCAGCAGCCACTTGGGAGGGTCTCTCACCTTC. Protein: CASSHLGGSLTF. V usage is TRBV14 and J usage is TRBJ1-2; D unclear. Germline values: CDR1 SGHDN, CDR2 FVKESK. This CDR3 has 12 residues. The germline V and J ends were trimmed by 3 bases and 13 bases, with 15 bases remaining between them.

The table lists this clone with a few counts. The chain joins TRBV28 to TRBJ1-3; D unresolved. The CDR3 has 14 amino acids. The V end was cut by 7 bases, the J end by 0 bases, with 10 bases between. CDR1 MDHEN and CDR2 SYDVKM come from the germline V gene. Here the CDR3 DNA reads TGTGCCAGCAACGCAGTGAACTCTGGAAACACCATATATTTT. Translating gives CASNAVNSGNTIYF. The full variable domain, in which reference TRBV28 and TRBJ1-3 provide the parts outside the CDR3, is DVKVTQSSRYLVKRTGEKVFLECVQDMDHENMFWYRQDPGLGLRLIYFSYDVKMKEKGDIPEGYSVSREKKERFSLILESASTNQTSMYLCASNAVNSGNTIYFGEGSWLTVV.

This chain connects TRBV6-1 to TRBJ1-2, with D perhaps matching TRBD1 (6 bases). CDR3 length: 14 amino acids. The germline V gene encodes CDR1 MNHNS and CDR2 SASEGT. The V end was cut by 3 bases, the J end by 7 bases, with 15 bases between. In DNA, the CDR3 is TGTGCCAGCAGTGAGGGGGCAGGGCGAAGTGGCTACACCTTC. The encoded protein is CASSEGAGRSGYTF.

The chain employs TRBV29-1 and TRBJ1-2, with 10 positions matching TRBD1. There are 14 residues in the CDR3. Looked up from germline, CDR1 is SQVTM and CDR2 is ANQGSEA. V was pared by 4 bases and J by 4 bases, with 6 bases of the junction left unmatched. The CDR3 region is CSVGRTGGSYGYTF. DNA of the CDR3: TGCAGCGTTGGAAGGACAGGGGGTTCCTATGGCTACACCTTC.

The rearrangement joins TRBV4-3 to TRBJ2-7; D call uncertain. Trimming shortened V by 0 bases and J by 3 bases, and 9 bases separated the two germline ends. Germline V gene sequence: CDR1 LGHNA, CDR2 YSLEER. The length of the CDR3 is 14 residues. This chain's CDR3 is CASSQEQQDYEQYF. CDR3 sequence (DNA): TGCGCCAGCAGCCAAGAACAGCAGGACTACGAGCAGTACTTC.

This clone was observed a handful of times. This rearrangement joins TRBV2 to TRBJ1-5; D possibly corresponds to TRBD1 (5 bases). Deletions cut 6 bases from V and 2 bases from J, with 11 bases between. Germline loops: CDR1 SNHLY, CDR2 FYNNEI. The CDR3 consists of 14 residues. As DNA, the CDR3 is TGTGCCAGCAGCGCGGACATGGGCAATCAGCCCCAGCATTTT. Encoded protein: CASSADMGNQPQHF.

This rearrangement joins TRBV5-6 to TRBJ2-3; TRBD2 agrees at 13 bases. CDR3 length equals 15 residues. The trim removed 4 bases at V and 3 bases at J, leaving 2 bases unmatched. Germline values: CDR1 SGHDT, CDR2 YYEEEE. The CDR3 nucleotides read TGTGCCAGCAGCGTGACTAGCGGGGGGACAGATACGCAGTATTTT. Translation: CASSVTSGGTDTQYF.

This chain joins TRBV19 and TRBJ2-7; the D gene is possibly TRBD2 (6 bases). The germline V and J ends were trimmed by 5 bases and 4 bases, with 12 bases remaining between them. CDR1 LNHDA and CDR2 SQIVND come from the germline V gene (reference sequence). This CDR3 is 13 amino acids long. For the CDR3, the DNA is TGTGCCAGTAGTCCCGGGACTCCTTACGAGCAGTACTTC. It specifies CASSPGTPYEQYF. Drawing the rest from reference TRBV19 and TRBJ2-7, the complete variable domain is DGGITQSPKYLFRKEGQNVTLSCEQNLNHDAMYWYRQDPGQGLRLIYYSQIVNDFQKGDIAEGYSVSREKKESFPLTVTSAQKNPTAFYLCASSPGTPYEQYFGPGTRLTVT.